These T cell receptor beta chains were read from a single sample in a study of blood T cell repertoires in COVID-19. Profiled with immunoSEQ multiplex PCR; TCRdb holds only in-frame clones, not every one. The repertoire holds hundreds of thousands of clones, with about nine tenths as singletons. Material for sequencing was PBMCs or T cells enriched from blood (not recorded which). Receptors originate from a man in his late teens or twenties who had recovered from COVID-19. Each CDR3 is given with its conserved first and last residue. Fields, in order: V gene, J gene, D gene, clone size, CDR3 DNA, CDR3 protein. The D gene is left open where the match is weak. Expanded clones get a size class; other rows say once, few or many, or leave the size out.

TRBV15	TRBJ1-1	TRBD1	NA	TGTGCCACCAGCTTACTACAGGGGACTGAAGCTTTCTTT	CATSLLQGTEAFF
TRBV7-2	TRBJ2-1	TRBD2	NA	TGTGCCAGCAGCTTACCGGGACTAGCTTACAATGAGCAGTTCTTC	CASSLPGLAYNEQFF
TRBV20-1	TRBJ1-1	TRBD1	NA	TGCAGTGCTAGTCCCGGACAGGGGGCTTATGAAGCTTTCTTT	CSASPGQGAYEAFF
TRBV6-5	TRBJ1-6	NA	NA	TGTGCCAGCATTTCCCTCCAGGGGCGTTCACCCCTCCACTTT	CASISLQGRSPLHF
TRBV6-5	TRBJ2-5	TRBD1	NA	TGTGCCAGCAGTTCCCCGGACAGGGAAGAGACCCAGTACTTC	CASSSPDREETQYF
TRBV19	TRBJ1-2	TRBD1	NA	TGTGCCAGTAGCGGACAGGGGTATGGCTACACCTTC	CASSGQGYGYTF
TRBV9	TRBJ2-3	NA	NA	TGTGCCAGCAGCGTAGATGTGAGTGATACGCAGTATTTT	CASSVDVSDTQYF
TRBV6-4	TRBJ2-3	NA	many	TGTGCCAGCAGTGACAGGGAGAGCACAGATACGCAGTATTTT	CASSDRESTDTQYF
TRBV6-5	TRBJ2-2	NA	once	TGTGCCAGAACCCGGGGATCGAACACCGGGGAGCTGTTTTTT	CARTRGSNTGELFF
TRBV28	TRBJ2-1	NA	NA	TGTGCCAGCAGTTTATTCTTTCTGGCGGGACTCTCCTACAATGAGCAGTTCTTC	CASSLFFLAGLSYNEQFF
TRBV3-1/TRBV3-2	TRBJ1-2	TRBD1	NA	TGTGCCAGCAGCCGGGGACAGGGGGCGGACTATGGCTACACCTTC	CASSRGQGADYGYTF
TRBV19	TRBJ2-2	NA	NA	TGTGCCAGTAGTATGGAGGCGACGGGAGAAGGGGCCGGGGAGCTGTTTTTT	CASSMEATGEGAGELFF
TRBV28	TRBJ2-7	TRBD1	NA	TGTGCCAGCAGTCCTGGACAGGGCAGATACTACGAGCAGTACTTC	CASSPGQGRYYEQYF
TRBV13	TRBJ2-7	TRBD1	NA	TGTGCCAGCAGCTCCCGACAGGGGACCTACCCCTACGAGCAGTACTTC	CASSSRQGTYPYEQYF
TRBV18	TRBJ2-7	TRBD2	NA	TGTGCCAGCTCACCTGGACTAGCGGGACTGTACGAGCAGTACTTC	CASSPGLAGLYEQYF
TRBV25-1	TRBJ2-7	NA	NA	TGTGCCAGCGGGGCGACCGAGCAGTACTTC	CASGATEQYF
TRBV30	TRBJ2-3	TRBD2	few	TGTGCCTGGACTGAGGGACTAGCGGGCACAGATACGCAGTATTTT	CAWTEGLAGTDTQYF
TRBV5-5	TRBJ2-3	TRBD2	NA	TGTGCCAGCAGTTCCTTAACTAGGCTAGCGGTCCTTGGCACAGATACGCAGTATTTT	CASSSLTRLAVLGTDTQYF
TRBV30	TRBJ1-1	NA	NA	TGTGCCTGGAGCTCGGGGGGAGATGGTGGAGCTTTCTTT	CAWSSGGDGGAFF
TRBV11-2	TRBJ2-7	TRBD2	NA	TGTGCCAGCAGCCCCGGACTATTACCGGGACTAGCGGGGAGAAATGAGCAGTACTTC	CASSPGLLPGLAGRNEQYF
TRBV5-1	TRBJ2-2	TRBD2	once	TGCGCCAGCAGTTGGCGGGGGACTAGCGGGAGGGCCAGAACCGGGGAGCTGTTTTTT	CASSWRGTSGRARTGELFF
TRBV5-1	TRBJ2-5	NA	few	TGCGCCAGCACCTTCGGGGGACCTTCGGGGAGGACCCAGTACTTC	CASTFGGPSGRTQYF
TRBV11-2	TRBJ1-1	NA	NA	TGTGCCAGCAGCCCCCACGGGGTTTCGAACACTGAAGCTTTCTTT	CASSPHGVSNTEAFF
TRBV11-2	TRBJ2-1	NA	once	TGTGCCAGCAGCTTTCAGCCGGGGGGCGATGAGCAGTTCTTC	CASSFQPGGDEQFF
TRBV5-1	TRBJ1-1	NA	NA	TGCGCCAGCAGCTCACCTCAAGACAGAATCTCTGAAGCTTTCTTT	CASSSPQDRISEAFF
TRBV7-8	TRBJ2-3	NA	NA	TGTGCCAGCAGCTTAATACGGGAGTGGGGAACAGATACGCAGTATTTT	CASSLIREWGTDTQYF
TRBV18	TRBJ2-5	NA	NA	TGTGCCAGCTCCCGAGACCAAGAGACCCAGTACTTC	CASSRDQETQYF
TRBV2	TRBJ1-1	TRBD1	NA	TGTGCCAGCAGTGAAGCGCGTTGGGGACAGGGGGACGGGGAAGCTTTCTTT	CASSEARWGQGDGEAFF
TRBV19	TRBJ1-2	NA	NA	TGTGCCAGTAGTATTTATAACTATGGCTACACCTTC	CASSIYNYGYTF
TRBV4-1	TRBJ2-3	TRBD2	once	TGCGCCAGCAGCCAGGTCCTAGCGGGAGACACGCAGTATTTT	CASSQVLAGDTQYF
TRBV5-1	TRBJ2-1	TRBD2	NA	TGCGCCAGCAGGGCTAGCGGGGGAGCCTACAATGAGCAGTTCTTC	CASRASGGAYNEQFF
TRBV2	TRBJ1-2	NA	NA	TGTGCGGGGGCGACAGGCCCTAACCCCGATGGCTACACCTTC	CAGATGPNPDGYTF
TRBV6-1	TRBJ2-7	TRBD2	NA	TGTGCCAGCAGTGAATCTAGCGGAGGCTACGAGCAGTACTTC	CASSESSGGYEQYF
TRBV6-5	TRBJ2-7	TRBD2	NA	TGTGCCAGCAGTTATGCTAGCGGGAGATACGAGCAGTACTTC	CASSYASGRYEQYF
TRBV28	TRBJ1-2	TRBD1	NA	TGTGCCAGCAGGCCGGGACAGGTTAACTATGGCTACACCTTC	CASRPGQVNYGYTF
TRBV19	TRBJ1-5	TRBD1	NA	TGTGCCAGTATCGGGACAGCTTCTAGCAATCAGCCCCAGCATTTT	CASIGTASSNQPQHF
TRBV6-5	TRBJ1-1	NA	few	TGTGCCAGCAATACAGGGTCCATGAACACTGAAGCTTTCTTT	CASNTGSMNTEAFF
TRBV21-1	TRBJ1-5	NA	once	TGTGCCAGCAGCAAGGTCAGGGATAATCAGCCCCAGCATTTT	CASSKVRDNQPQHF
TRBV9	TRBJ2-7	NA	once	TGTGCCAGCAGCGTCGTTGGGGTTCCTGCGGGTGAGCAGTACTTC	CASSVVGVPAGEQYF
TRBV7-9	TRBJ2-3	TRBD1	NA	TGTGCCAGCAGCCCGGACAGGTCGACGCAGTATTTT	CASSPDRSTQYF
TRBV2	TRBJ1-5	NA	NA	TGTGCCAGCAGGGCTACAGGGTTGGATCAGCCCCAGCATTTT	CASRATGLDQPQHF